This entry describes one T cell receptor beta chain. TCRdb's copy holds only in-frame clones and misses some; the assay was immunoSEQ multiplex PCR. The profile covers around 130,000 clones, with 84% appearing a single time and roughly 13% taken by the ten largest. The CDR3 extends over 14 amino acids. The germline gives CDR1 KGHDR, CDR2 SFDVKD. V dropped 4 bases and J dropped 9; count of bases not matched to a gene: 7. These data are taken from a study of blood T cell repertoires in COVID-19. For the study at large: Both acute and convalescent COVID-19 samples were obtained from the United States, Italy and Spain. The analysed material was cDNA or gDNA that came from T cells, B-cell-depleted T cells, or PBMCs.

The receptor comes from a human donor in a cohort sampled during active COVID-19. The specimen was peripheral blood. The chain joins TRBV24-1 to TRBJ2-1, with TRBD2 identical over 8 bases. CDR3: CATSDPRTSSEQFF. For the CDR3, the DNA is TGTGCCACCAGTGACCCTCGGACTAGCAGTGAGCAGTTCTTC.